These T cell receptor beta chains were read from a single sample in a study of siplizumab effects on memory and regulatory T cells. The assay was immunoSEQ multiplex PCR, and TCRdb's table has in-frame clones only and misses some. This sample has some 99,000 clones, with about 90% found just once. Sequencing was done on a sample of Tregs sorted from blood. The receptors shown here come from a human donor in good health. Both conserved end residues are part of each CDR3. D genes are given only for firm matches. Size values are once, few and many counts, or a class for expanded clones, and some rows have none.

CDR3 DNA: TGTGCCAGCAGCCAACAAGGGGGTCTCCAGCATTTT; CDR3 protein: CASSQQGGLQHF; D gene: .; V gene: TRBV7-9; clone size: .; J gene: TRBJ1-5
CDR3 DNA: TGTGCCAGCACATCACAGGATAGCAATCAGCCCCAGCATTTT; CDR3 protein: CASTSQDSNQPQHF; D gene: .; V gene: TRBV6-6; clone size: .; J gene: TRBJ1-5
CDR3 DNA: TGTGCCAGCAGCCCATGGGCGGGTTCGAACACCGGGGAGCTGTTTTTT; CDR3 protein: CASSPWAGSNTGELFF; D gene: .; V gene: TRBV7-7; clone size: .; J gene: TRBJ2-2
CDR3 DNA: TGTGCCAGCAGTGAAACGACCTTCTCCTACAATGAGCAGTTCTTC; CDR3 protein: CASSETTFSYNEQFF; D gene: .; V gene: TRBV6-1; clone size: .; J gene: TRBJ2-1
CDR3 DNA: TGTGCCAGCAGCTCCGGGGTTGCGAGCGGGCCCTACAATGAGCAGTTCTTC; CDR3 protein: CASSSGVASGPYNEQFF; D gene: .; V gene: TRBV11-3; clone size: .; J gene: TRBJ2-1
CDR3 DNA: TGTGCCAGCAACCCCCCCGGGGGGGTCTACGAGCAGTACTTC; CDR3 protein: CASNPPGGVYEQYF; D gene: TRBD2; V gene: TRBV6-6; clone size: .; J gene: TRBJ2-7
CDR3 DNA: TGTGCCAGCAGTTACGCCGGACAGACCCTCGAGCAGTACTTC; CDR3 protein: CASSYAGQTLEQYF; D gene: .; V gene: TRBV6-5; clone size: .; J gene: TRBJ2-7
CDR3 DNA: TGTGCCAGCAGCTTACCACAAGAGACCCAGTACTTC; CDR3 protein: CASSLPQETQYF; D gene: .; V gene: TRBV7-2; clone size: .; J gene: TRBJ2-5
CDR3 DNA: TGCGCCAGCAGTGCCGGTGTGATATACGAGCAGTACTTC; CDR3 protein: CASSAGVIYEQYF; D gene: .; V gene: TRBV10-2; clone size: .; J gene: TRBJ2-7
CDR3 DNA: TGTGCCAGCAGCTCCCAGGGGGTGGGTAGCGGGATAGAGACCCAGTACTTC; CDR3 protein: CASSSQGVGSGIETQYF; D gene: .; V gene: TRBV7-2; clone size: .; J gene: TRBJ2-5
CDR3 DNA: TGTGCCACAGGGGAACGGAGTAGCAATCAGCCCCAGCATTTT; CDR3 protein: CATGERSSNQPQHF; D gene: .; V gene: TRBV15; clone size: .; J gene: TRBJ1-5
CDR3 DNA: TGTGCCAGCAAGGACAGGGCTAATCAGCCCCAGCATTTT; CDR3 protein: CASKDRANQPQHF; D gene: .; V gene: TRBV21-1; clone size: .; J gene: TRBJ1-5
CDR3 DNA: TGTGCCAGCAGTTACTCCGGACAGGGGCACTACGAGCAGTACTTC; CDR3 protein: CASSYSGQGHYEQYF; D gene: TRBD1; V gene: TRBV6-5; clone size: .; J gene: TRBJ2-7
CDR3 DNA: TGTGCCAGCAGCGCCCAGAGCTCTGGAAACACCATATATTTT; CDR3 protein: CASSAQSSGNTIYF; D gene: .; V gene: TRBV9; clone size: .; J gene: TRBJ1-3
CDR3 DNA: TGTGCCATCAGAATGGGACAGGGGTTAGCCTATGGCTACACCTTC; CDR3 protein: CAIRMGQGLAYGYTF; D gene: TRBD1; V gene: TRBV10-3; clone size: .; J gene: TRBJ1-2
CDR3 DNA: TGTGCCAGCAGTTTTGGCGGGAGTGGGAACGAGCAGTACTTC; CDR3 protein: CASSFGGSGNEQYF; D gene: TRBD2; V gene: TRBV27; clone size: .; J gene: TRBJ2-7
CDR3 DNA: TGCAGCGGAGCCGGAGGAGGCTACACCTTC; CDR3 protein: CSGAGGGYTF; D gene: .; V gene: TRBV29-1; clone size: .; J gene: TRBJ1-2
CDR3 DNA: TGCGCCAGCAGCAGTTCCTACGAGCAGTACTTC; CDR3 protein: CASSSSYEQYF; D gene: .; V gene: TRBV5-1; clone size: .; J gene: TRBJ2-7
CDR3 DNA: TGTGCCAGCAGCTTAGGAGGACAGGCTAACTATGGCTACACCTTC; CDR3 protein: CASSLGGQANYGYTF; D gene: TRBD1; V gene: TRBV11-2; clone size: .; J gene: TRBJ1-2
CDR3 DNA: TGTGCCAGCAGCTTAGATGCAGGGGGTGGCTACACCTTC; CDR3 protein: CASSLDAGGGYTF; D gene: TRBD1; V gene: TRBV7-3; clone size: .; J gene: TRBJ1-2
CDR3 DNA: TGTGCCAGCAGTTATTTACAGGGTGCTTCACCCCTCCACTTT; CDR3 protein: CASSYLQGASPLHF; D gene: .; V gene: TRBV6-5; clone size: .; J gene: TRBJ1-6
CDR3 DNA: TGTGCCAGCAGTTTATCCAGTCCCGGGACAGCTAGCACAGATACGCAGTATTTT; CDR3 protein: CASSLSSPGTASTDTQYF; D gene: TRBD1; V gene: TRBV28; clone size: few; J gene: TRBJ2-3
CDR3 DNA: TGTGCCAGCAGTTACTCGCGCGGACAAGCGAACACTGAAGCTTTCTTT; CDR3 protein: CASSYSRGQANTEAFF; D gene: .; V gene: TRBV6-6; clone size: .; J gene: TRBJ1-1
CDR3 DNA: TGTGCCAGCAGTGATCAGACAGGGACAAATCAGCCCCAGCATTTT; CDR3 protein: CASSDQTGTNQPQHF; D gene: TRBD1; V gene: TRBV6-1; clone size: once; J gene: TRBJ1-5
CDR3 DNA: TGTGCCAGCAGTTATGGCGGGGCACAAACTGGAAACACCATATATTTT; CDR3 protein: CASSYGGAQTGNTIYF; D gene: .; V gene: TRBV6-5; clone size: .; J gene: TRBJ1-3
CDR3 DNA: TGTGCCAGCAGTCCCCGGGACAGGGGTGGGCACGAGCAGTACTTC; CDR3 protein: CASSPRDRGGHEQYF; D gene: TRBD1; V gene: TRBV6-5; clone size: .; J gene: TRBJ2-7
CDR3 DNA: TGTGCCACCAGCAGAGATCTTCGTGGAGCTGGGGCCAACGTCCTGACTTTC; CDR3 protein: CATSRDLRGAGANVLTF; D gene: .; V gene: TRBV15; clone size: .; J gene: TRBJ2-6
CDR3 DNA: TGTGCCAGCAGCCAAGGGGACAGGGGGCGGCTAGCGGGTCCGCCCTACGAGCAGTACTTC; CDR3 protein: CASSQGDRGRLAGPPYEQYF; D gene: TRBD1; V gene: TRBV4-2; clone size: .; J gene: TRBJ2-7
CDR3 DNA: TGTGCCAGCAGCTTAGGACTAGCGGGGATCAATGAGCAGTTCTTC; CDR3 protein: CASSLGLAGINEQFF; D gene: TRBD2; V gene: TRBV9; clone size: .; J gene: TRBJ2-1
CDR3 DNA: TGTGCCAGCAGCTTCTTTTGGGCCGCGAATCAGCCCCAGCATTTT; CDR3 protein: CASSFFWAANQPQHF; D gene: .; V gene: TRBV5-4; clone size: .; J gene: TRBJ1-5
CDR3 DNA: TGTGCCAGCTCACCAAAATCCCTAGCGGGCACCTACAATGAGCAGTTCTTC; CDR3 protein: CASSPKSLAGTYNEQFF; D gene: TRBD2; V gene: TRBV18; clone size: once; J gene: TRBJ2-1
CDR3 DNA: TGTGCCAGCTCACCACGGACAAGCCAACCCCAAGATACGCAGTATTTT; CDR3 protein: CASSPRTSQPQDTQYF; D gene: .; V gene: TRBV18; clone size: .; J gene: TRBJ2-3
CDR3 DNA: TGTGCCAGCGGGAAAACAGATACGCAGTATTTT; CDR3 protein: CASGKTDTQYF; D gene: .; V gene: TRBV25-1; clone size: .; J gene: TRBJ2-3
CDR3 DNA: TGTGCCAGCAGCACGGGACAGGGGAACACTGAAGCTTTCTTT; CDR3 protein: CASSTGQGNTEAFF; D gene: TRBD1; V gene: TRBV5-4; clone size: .; J gene: TRBJ1-1
CDR3 DNA: TGCAGCGGGACTACAGGCTACCAAGAGACCCAGTACTTC; CDR3 protein: CSGTTGYQETQYF; D gene: .; V gene: TRBV29-1; clone size: once; J gene: TRBJ2-5
CDR3 DNA: TGTGCCATCAGTGAGTCGAGACAGCAAGAGACCCAGTACTTC; CDR3 protein: CAISESRQQETQYF; D gene: .; V gene: TRBV10-3; clone size: .; J gene: TRBJ2-5
CDR3 DNA: TGTGCCAGCAGCCTCGGACAGCATCAGCCCCAGCATTTT; CDR3 protein: CASSLGQHQPQHF; D gene: .; V gene: TRBV7-9; clone size: .; J gene: TRBJ1-5
CDR3 DNA: TGCGCCAGCAGTCCCCCCAGGGGGCCCGCCTACAATGAGCAGTTCTTC; CDR3 protein: CASSPPRGPAYNEQFF; D gene: TRBD1; V gene: TRBV23-1; clone size: .; J gene: TRBJ2-1
CDR3 DNA: TGCGCCAGCAGCTTGGGTCCCACGGTGGGAGAAGCTAACTATGGCTACACCTTC; CDR3 protein: CASSLGPTVGEANYGYTF; D gene: .; V gene: TRBV5-1; clone size: .; J gene: TRBJ1-2
CDR3 DNA: TGTGCCAGTAGTACGCAAAGCCGACAGTTCTATGGCTACACCTTC; CDR3 protein: CASSTQSRQFYGYTF; D gene: .; V gene: TRBV19; clone size: .; J gene: TRBJ1-2
CDR3 DNA: TGCGCCAGCAGTGAAGGGACAAGCTATGGCTACACCTTC; CDR3 protein: CASSEGTSYGYTF; D gene: .; V gene: TRBV10-1; clone size: .; J gene: TRBJ1-2
CDR3 DNA: TGTGCCAGCGGAGGTGAGCAGTTCTTC; CDR3 protein: CASGGEQFF; D gene: .; V gene: TRBV28; clone size: once; J gene: TRBJ2-1